This TCR beta chain appears in the sequencing data of a study of identical twins. The ends lost 6 bases at V and 4 bases at J; junction bases unmatched: 10. This CDR3 is built from 16 residues. The germline V gene encodes CDR1 SGHTA and CDR2 FQGNSA. cDNA carried unique molecular identifiers, and a universal primer site was added by template switching. MiXCR was run by TCRdb on the 5' RACE reads, yielding one entry per CDR3 protein. The sample has about 240,000 distinct CDR3 sequences, roughly 10% seen once; the top ten hold more than 8%. General study results and limits: Part of the zero-insertion signal could reflect confounding by invariant MAIT and iNKT cells.

This clonotype was seen a handful of times. Antigen specificity is unknown. The clonotype comes from a man aged 50-59 years in good health. Material for sequencing was memory T cells sorted from blood. The J gene is TRBJ2-4, the V gene TRBV7-2; 9 bases fit TRBD2. The CDR3 sequence: CASSPGGGRAKNIQYF. In DNA form, the CDR3 reads TGTGCCAGCAGTCCGGGCGGCGGGAGGGCTAAAAACATTCAGTACTTC.